This TCR beta chain was recorded in a study of blood T cell repertoires in COVID-19. Study overall: Both acute and convalescent COVID-19 samples were obtained from the United States, Italy and Spain.

The germline V gene encodes CDR1 SGHVS and CDR2 FNYEAQ. This CDR3 spans 17 amino acids. The junction had 13 bases not matched to a gene; V was cut back by 2 bases and J by 7 bases. Repertoires were generated with immunoSEQ multiplex PCR, while TCRdb's copy carries only in-frame clones and drops some. The sample records around 23,000 clones, about 88% being singletons. The sequencing sample was made of peripheral blood. The source is a human donor with acute or convalescent COVID-19. The donor label of this sample is uncertain. The V call is TRBV7-6, the J call TRBJ2-5; 10 bases fit TRBD1. This CDR3 is CASSLLPGQGSFGTQYF. CDR3 in DNA: TGTGCCAGCAGCTTACTCCCGGGACAGGGGTCGTTCGGGACCCAGTACTTC. The full variable domain, its missing parts supplied by reference TRBV7-6 and TRBJ2-5, is GAGVSQSPRYKVTKRGQDVALRCDPISGHVSLYWYRQALGQGPEFLTYFNYEAQQDKSGLPNDRFSAERPEGSISTLTIQRTEQRDSAMYRCASSLLPGQGSFGTQYFGPGTRLLVL.